Following are 2 T cell receptor beta chains from one sample sequenced in a study of shared clonotypes between healthy human individuals. Clones were read by immunoSEQ multiplex PCR, and TCRdb kept only the in-frame ones, dropping some. Of around 750,000 clones in the sample, 74% are singletons; the top ten hold 1.5% to 2%. The sample was memory CD4+ T cells sorted from blood. Subset meaning: CD45RA-negative fraction. The receptors were sampled from a woman aged 30 to 39 in good health.

The chain links TRBV5-4 to TRBJ2-7; 8 bases are shared with TRBD1. V was clipped by 4 bases and J by 2 bases; unmatched bases: 8. Germline V gene lookup returns CDR1 SGHNT and CDR2 YYREEE (reference sequence). The CDR3 extends over 15 amino acids. DNA for the CDR3: TGTGCCAGCAGCGAATCCGGGACAGGACCCTACGAGCAGTACTTC. Its protein product is CASSESGTGPYEQYF.

The chain is built from TRBV5-5 and TRBJ1-2; D call uncertain. The CDR3 is made up of 15 amino acids. CDR1 SGHKS and CDR2 YYEKEE come from the germline V gene (reference sequence). V was pared by 2 bases and J by 0 bases, with 11 bases between. The CDR3 DNA is TGTGCCAGCAGCTTAGACCCGCAAGCTAACTATGGCTACACCTTC. This encodes CASSLDPQANYGYTF.